The rows below give T cell receptor beta chains drawn from one sample of a study of T-cell reconstitution after alpha-beta-depleted transplantation in children. TCRdb used MiXCR to reprocess the PCR reads, holding one entry per CDR3 protein. The sample holds tens of thousands of distinct CDR3 sequences, roughly 4.4% seen once. The sequences come from PBMCs, mostly from graft donor cells, collected 180 days after TCRalphabeta/CD19-depleted stem cell transplant. The receptors stem from a boy younger than two who had a stem cell transplant for acute myeloid leukemia, so the T cells may come from the graft donor. Both conserved end residues are part of each CDR3. D genes are given only for firm matches. Clone size is not always given. Where it is, it says once, few, many or a class for expanded clones.

D,size,J,V,DNA,CDR3
TRBD2,many,TRBJ2-1,TRBV11-3,TGTGCCAGCAGCTTACTACTAGCGGGGGGGCTAGATGAGCAGTTCTTC,CASSLLLAGGLDEQFF
.,many,TRBJ1-6,TRBV28,TGTGCCAGCAGTTTATGGACATGGGAGACTTATTCACCCCTCCACTTT,CASSLWTWETYSPLHF
.,many,TRBJ1-5,TRBV25-1,TGTGCCAGCAGTGAGGGGGGGCCCAATCAGCCCCAGCATTTT,CASSEGGPNQPQHF
.,many,TRBJ2-3,TRBV14,TGTGCCAGCAGCCAAGCGGGGACTGGGACGCAGTATTTT,CASSQAGTGTQYF
TRBD1,many,TRBJ2-5,TRBV24-1,TGTGCCACCAGCTGGACAGGGGCGGAGACCCAGTACTTC,CATSWTGAETQYF
TRBD1,many,TRBJ2-1,TRBV6-5,TGTGCCAGCACCGCCGGGACAGCTGGTTTCAATGAGCAGTTCTTC,CASTAGTAGFNEQFF
.,many,TRBJ1-3,TRBV20-1,TGCAGTGCTAGTGATGGGCTGGGAGTAGGAGGCGGAAACACCATATATTTT,CSASDGLGVGGGNTIYF
.,many,TRBJ2-3,TRBV4-2,TGTGCCAGCAGCCAAGGGTGGGGCGCAGATACGCAGTATTTT,CASSQGWGADTQYF
TRBD1,many,TRBJ2-5,TRBV6-2/TRBV6-3,TGTGCCAGCACTTCTCCGGGACAGGGAAGAGAGACCCAGTACTTC,CASTSPGQGRETQYF
TRBD1,many,TRBJ2-7,TRBV10-3,TGTGCCATCAGGGTGCGACAGGGCTACGAGCAGTACTTC,CAIRVRQGYEQYF
TRBD1,many,TRBJ2-6,TRBV7-9,TGTGCCAGCAGCTTCACAGGGGCTACCTTAGGGGCCAACGTCCTGACTTTC,CASSFTGATLGANVLTF
TRBD1,many,TRBJ2-5,TRBV20-1,TGCAGTGCTGGACAGGGGGAGACCCAGTACTTC,CSAGQGETQYF
.,many,TRBJ2-1,TRBV6-1,TGTGCCGCTAGGGGAGGGGGCGATGAGCAGTTCTTC,CAARGGGDEQFF
.,many,TRBJ1-2,TRBV7-2,TGTGCCAGCAGCTTAACAGGAGCTAACTATGGCTACACCTTC,CASSLTGANYGYTF
.,many,TRBJ2-5,TRBV6-5,TGTGCCAGCAGTTACGACGGTATCCAAGAGACCCAGTACTTC,CASSYDGIQETQYF
TRBD1,many,TRBJ1-6,TRBV20-1,TGCAGTGCTAGAAAGTGGGACAGGAATTCACCCCTCCACTTT,CSARKWDRNSPLHF
TRBD2,many,TRBJ2-7,TRBV7-2,TGTGCCAGCAGCTTAGCTAGCGGGGTATACGAGCAGTACTTC,CASSLASGVYEQYF
.,many,TRBJ2-2,TRBV11-2,TGTGCCAGCAGCCCAGGGGTCCCCCACACCGGGGAGCTGTTTTTT,CASSPGVPHTGELFF
TRBD1,many,TRBJ1-6,TRBV20-1,TGCAGTGCTAGAGTGACCGGCGACAGGGGCGTGAGGAATAATTCACCCCTCCACTTT,CSARVTGDRGVRNNSPLHF
TRBD2,many,TRBJ2-1,TRBV20-1,TGCAGTGCTCACCCCGGGACTAGGTACAATGAGCAGTTCTTC,CSAHPGTRYNEQFF
.,many,TRBJ2-6,TRBV6-5,TGTGCCAGCAGTTACTCCCCATACTCCTCTGGGGCCAACGTCCTGACTTTC,CASSYSPYSSGANVLTF
.,many,TRBJ1-2,TRBV20-1,TGCAGTGCCCCGATCGGGGAGGTTTATGGCTACACCTTC,CSAPIGEVYGYTF
.,many,TRBJ1-1,TRBV4-3,TGCGCCAGCAGCCAAGGGGTCGGGGCCGGGACTGAAGCTTTCTTT,CASSQGVGAGTEAFF
TRBD1,many,TRBJ2-5,TRBV10-3,TGTGCCATCAGGCAGGGGGCGGAGGAGGAGACCCAGTACTTC,CAIRQGAEEETQYF
.,many,TRBJ1-4,TRBV20-1,TGCAGTGCCCCCCGGGCCGGACGGCTTAATGAAAAACTGTTTTTT,CSAPRAGRLNEKLFF
TRBD1,many,TRBJ1-1,TRBV28,TGTGCCAGCAGTTTATGGGGACAGGGGAGAAAGAACACTGAAGCTTTCTTT,CASSLWGQGRKNTEAFF
.,.,TRBJ1-3,TRBV4-2,TGTGCCATGGGCCCCGGGACCGGGGGCCGAGTCTCTGGAAACACCATATATTTT,CAMGPGTGGRVSGNTIYF
.,many,TRBJ1-5,TRBV20-1,TGCAGTGCTTTAACAGGGCTTAACAATCAGCCCCAGCATTTT,CSALTGLNNQPQHF
.,many,TRBJ2-2,TRBV20-1,TGCAGTGCTCCCGGGGGGAGGGGGGGCGCCACCGGGGAGCTGTTTTTT,CSAPGGRGGATGELFF
TRBD1,many,TRBJ1-2,TRBV19,TGTGCCAGTAGTACTGGACAGGTCTATGGCTACACCTTC,CASSTGQVYGYTF
TRBD1,many,TRBJ1-2,TRBV7-2,TGTGCCAGCAGCTCGGACCGGACAGGGCGCGGCTACACCTTC,CASSSDRTGRGYTF
.,many,TRBJ2-7,TRBV7-2,TGTGCCAGCAGCTTAGCCTGGGCAGGGTCCTACGAGCAGTACTTC,CASSLAWAGSYEQYF
.,many,TRBJ2-3,TRBV14,TGTGCCAGCAGCCAAGATGTGATAAGAGACGGGGTACCGCAGTATTTT,CASSQDVIRDGVPQYF
TRBD1,many,TRBJ2-3,TRBV15,TGTGCCACCAGCAGACATGCACGGACAGGCAGCGTCACAGATACGCAGTATTTT,CATSRHARTGSVTDTQYF
.,many,TRBJ1-5,TRBV12-3/TRBV12-4,TGTGCCAGCAGTTTAAGGGACGATCAGCCCCAGCATTTT,CASSLRDDQPQHF
TRBD1,many,TRBJ2-1,TRBV24-1,TGTGCCACCAGTGGTACAGGGGGCGCGTGGTCCTACAATGAGCAGTTCTTC,CATSGTGGAWSYNEQFF
.,many,TRBJ1-5,TRBV29-1,TGCAGCGTAACCGCGGGCAATCAGCCCCAGCATTTT,CSVTAGNQPQHF
.,many,TRBJ1-4,TRBV18,TGTGCCAGCTCACCACCCGAGGTACGGGAAAAACTGTTTTTT,CASSPPEVREKLFF
.,many,TRBJ1-2,TRBV29-1,TGCAGCGTTGAGGGCAGCTATGGCTACACCTTC,CSVEGSYGYTF
.,many,TRBJ2-7,TRBV20-1,TGCAGTGCCCGGAAGGGGGCCTACGAGCAGTACTTC,CSARKGAYEQYF
TRBD2,.,TRBJ2-5,TRBV19,TGTGCCAGTAACCGGGATGGGGGAGGGCGAGAGACCCAGTACTTC,CASNRDGGGRETQYF
TRBD1,many,TRBJ2-7,TRBV5-6,TGTGCCAGCAGCAATTCCCGGTGGACAGGGACGGCCTACGAGCAGTACTTC,CASSNSRWTGTAYEQYF
.,medium-sized,TRBJ2-3,TRBV2,TGTGCCAGCATGTACGGGGATGACCTAAACCCTAATACGCAGTATTTT,CASMYGDDLNPNTQYF
.,many,TRBJ1-1,TRBV15,TGTGCCACCAGCAGAGATACAGGGAACACTGAAGCTTTCTTT,CATSRDTGNTEAFF
TRBD1,few,TRBJ2-1,TRBV6-5,TGTGCCAGCAGTTGGGACAGGGGGAACAATGAGCAGTTCTTC,CASSWDRGNNEQFF
.,many,TRBJ1-1,TRBV11-2,TGTGCCAGCAGCTTAGTAAGGGACACTGAAGCTTTCTTT,CASSLVRDTEAFF
TRBD2,many,TRBJ2-5,TRBV28,TGTGCCAGCAGCGGGACTAGCGGAAGATTTCAGACCCAGTACTTC,CASSGTSGRFQTQYF
TRBD1,many,TRBJ1-2,TRBV7-9,TGTGCCAGCAGCTTAGCGCAGCAGGGGGTCGCCTATGGCTACACCTTC,CASSLAQQGVAYGYTF
.,many,TRBJ2-7,TRBV20-1,TGCAGTGCTAGAGATGGGTGGGCAGTCCAAGGGCAGTACTTC,CSARDGWAVQGQYF
TRBD2,many,TRBJ2-5,TRBV29-1,TGCAGCGTTGTGACTAGCGAACCCGGAGAGACCCAGTACTTC,CSVVTSEPGETQYF
TRBD1,many,TRBJ2-3,TRBV20-1,TGCAGTGCTAGGACAGGGTGGGGCACAGATACGCAGTATTTT,CSARTGWGTDTQYF
.,many,TRBJ2-1,TRBV5-5,TGTGCCAGCAGCTACCCTTCCCCCTCCTACAATGAGCAGTTCTTC,CASSYPSPSYNEQFF
.,many,TRBJ2-4,TRBV20-1,TGCAGTGCTAACAAGGAACAGCTAGCCAAAAACATTCAGTACTTC,CSANKEQLAKNIQYF
.,many,TRBJ1-1,TRBV19,TGTGCCAGTACCTACTACCTCGCTGGGGGCACTGAAGCTTTCTTT,CASTYYLAGGTEAFF